This T cell receptor (beta chain) comes out of a study of blood T cell repertoires in COVID-19 (TCRdb year 2020). For the study in its entirety: Samples covering the acute and convalescent phases of COVID-19 were provided by collaborators in the United States, Italy and Spain. The dataset comprised deeply sampled blood TCRbeta repertoires from subjects exposed to, actively infected with, or recovered from COVID-19. The repertoires were made available in a free public database intended to serve as a resource for research on the immune response to SARS-CoV-2. Nearly every sample came with metadata listing a de-identified subject ID, COVID-19 status, age in years and sex. The prospective study material was composed of cDNA or gDNA derived from T cells, B-cell-depleted T cells, or PBMCs. Where available, HLA class I and class II types were taken from metadata supplied by the sample provider and were not determined by assay-based typing. The samples were drawn from two sources: the first 160 participants of the ongoing ImmuneRACE study, and approximately 1,300 subjects contributed by 6 global collaborators.

This clone occurred once. There is no known antigen for this receptor. No base qualities exist here, and no much larger clone lies one base off it. Each collaborating institution followed its own protocols to collect whole blood in K2EDTA tubes. For TCRbeta analysis, collaborator samples were shipped as frozen whole blood, as isolated PBMCs, or as DNA extracted from either sample type. From the cysteine through the phenylalanine, the CDR3 covers 12 amino acids. Kept here is only the CDR3 DNA, which spans 36 bases and is read in frame from base 1. V and J lose 5 bases and 6 bases, and a span of 10 bases separates them. According to the germline V gene, CDR1 reads MDHEN and CDR2 reads SYDVKM. What the authors observed across the whole study: The amount of clinical and demographic metadata varied by source and participant and was provided uncurated.

The immunoSEQ Assay, a bias-controlled multiplex PCR, was used to amplify TCRbeta CDR3 regions from genomic DNA. The study's processing was this. The number of nucleated cells in each sample was estimated by amplification of reference gene primers within the assay. To quantify the absolute abundance of each unique TCRbeta CDR3 rearrangement, sequence reads were collapsed and filtered. For each sample, productive Simpson clonality was calculated as the square root of Simpson's diversity index over productive rearrangements. TCRdb obtained this table from immuneACCESS and retained in-frame rearrangements with V and J assigned. These tables miss some clones; where compared with another copy, unresolved V genes account for less than half of the shortfall, and the remainder is unexplained. V, J and clone size are those of that table, while D and trimming were read from the DNA. The sample includes around 300,000 clones, with about four fifths observed a single time. The ten largest make up 2.5% to 3% of the sample.

What was sequenced was peripheral blood. The chain is encoded by TRBV28 joined to TRBJ2-5, with an unclear D gene assignment. The clonotype comes from a man aged 25-40 years with active or convalescent COVID-19. The CDR3 in this case is CASSSPQQTQYF. The DNA sequence is given as TGTGCCAGCAGTAGCCCACAGCAGACCCAGTACTTC. The CDR3 plus the reference TRBV28 and TRBJ2-5 genes for the other parts give the full variable domain: DVKVTQSSRYLVKRTGEKVFLECVQDMDHENMFWYRQDPGLGLRLIYFSYDVKMKEKGDIPEGYSVSREKKERFSLILESASTNQTSMYLCASSSPQQTQYFGPGTRLLVL.